This paragraph reports one T cell receptor (beta chain). Its specificity is not known. This entry belongs to a study of cytomegalovirus exposure and HLA in healthy donors. Findings and limits, study-wide: TCR beta V segments were, for the most part, productive about 87% or about 30% of the time in an earlier analysis. Diagnosis of cytomegalovirus status made by the classifier reportedly showed high specificity and sensitivity. Several top significant clusters appeared, in a later analysis, to be linked to common viral pathogens.

The PCR had 60 Vbeta and 13 Jbeta primers. Produced via immunoSEQ multiplex PCR; TCRdb's table is partial and in-frame only. The sample records 45,000 to 70,000 clones, just under 85% being singletons. Healthy donors of bone marrow made up the group. Losses at the gene ends were 1 base for V and 4 bases for J; bases not matched to a gene: 3. The CDR3 sequence is 14 residues long. CDR1 is SGHDT, CDR2 YYEEEE, per germline. This chain uses TRBV5-6 with TRBJ2-7; the match to TRBD1 covers 9 bases. The TCR comes from a man aged 45-65 years in good health and CMV-seronegative. Sequenced sample: PBMCs. CDR3 residues: CASSLLGTGYEQYF. The CDR3 DNA sequence: TGTGCCAGCAGCTTGCTCGGGACAGGGTACGAGCAGTACTTC.